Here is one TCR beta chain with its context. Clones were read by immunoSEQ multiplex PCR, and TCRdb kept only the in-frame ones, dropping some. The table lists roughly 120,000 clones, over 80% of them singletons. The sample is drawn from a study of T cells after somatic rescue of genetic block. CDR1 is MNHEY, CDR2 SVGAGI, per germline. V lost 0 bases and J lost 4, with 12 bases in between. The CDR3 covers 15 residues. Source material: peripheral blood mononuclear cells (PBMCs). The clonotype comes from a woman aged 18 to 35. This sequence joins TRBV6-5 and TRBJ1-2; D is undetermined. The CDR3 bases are TGTGCCAGCAGTTACTCAGGCCCCTCCTTCTATGGCTACACCTTC. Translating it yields CASSYSGPSFYGYTF.